This TCR beta chain came from a study of T-cell reconstitution after alpha-beta-depleted transplantation in children. CDR3 length: 15 amino acids. J was trimmed by 6 bases and V by 8 bases; bases with no gene match: 7. Germline lookup yields CDR1 SNHLY and CDR2 FYNNEI. This clonotype has only a few counts. It was with unique molecular identifiers that the TCRbeta library was prepared. TCRdb ran MiXCR on the PCR reads and lists one entry per CDR3 protein. The data show over 550,000 distinct CDR3 sequences, over 9.5% seen once. The chain uses TRBV2 and TRBJ2-2; 12 nucleotides line up with TRBD1. The origin of this receptor is a human donor who donated a stem cell graft to a child with acute myeloid leukemia. Sample: PBMCs from the stem cell graft donor, taken from the stem cell graft. DNA for the CDR3: TGTGCCAGCGGAGGGACAGGGGGCGCCGCCGGGGAGCTGTTTTTT. This codes for CASGGTGGAAGELFF.